These 9 T cell receptor beta chains originate from one sample sequenced in a study of a mutant IDH1 vaccine in newly diagnosed glioma. What these receptors recognize is not known. TCRdb's copy holds only in-frame clones and misses some; the assay was immunoSEQ multiplex PCR. The table lists 60,000 or so clones, approximately 80% of them singletons. Time point meaning: week 35, safety follow-up. The content of each vaccine dose was 300 ug of mutant IDH1 20-mer peptide, and topical imiquimod accompanied it. The starting material was PBMCs, obtained from a glioma patient whose treatment included an IDH1 peptide vaccine. These receptors were obtained from a man younger than 40 with glioma.

The CDR3 DNA is TGTGCCAGCAGCCCCACAGACAGACGAAACACTGAAGCTTTCTTT. This sequence encodes CASSPTDRRNTEAFF. The J gene is TRBJ1-1, the V gene TRBV7-9, with D possibly being TRBD1 (5 bases). The V gene lost 5 bases and the J gene lost 2 bases, with 15 bases spanning the gap. This CDR3 has 15 amino acids. Per germline, CDR1 SEHNR and CDR2 FQNEAQ (reference sequence).

The V gene is TRBV11-2, the J gene TRBJ2-7; 11 bases are a match to TRBD2. Germline-derived CDR1 and CDR2 are SGHAT and FQNNGV. The CDR3 covers 17 residues. Trimming took 4 bases from V and 0 from J; bases not matched to a gene: 8. DNA for the CDR3: TGTGCCAGCAGCTCGTTAGCGGGGGGGAGGAGCTCCTACGAGCAGTACTTC. This gives the protein CASSSLAGGRSSYEQYF.

CDR3 nucleotides: TGTGCCACCAGCAGAGAAACGGACGCATACGCTTTGAACACTGAAGCTTTCTTT. As protein: CATSRETDAYALNTEAFF. The V call is TRBV15, the J call TRBJ1-1; D is unresolved. Trimming removed 0 bases at V and 0 bases at J, with 17 bases between. CDR3 length: 18 amino acids. The V gene's germline CDR1 is LNHNV and CDR2 YYDKDF (reference sequence). Using reference TRBV15 and TRBJ1-1 for the parts outside the CDR3, the full variable domain is DAMVIQNPRYQVTQFGKPVTLSCSQTLNHNVMYWYQQKSSQAPKLLFHYYDKDFNNEADTPDNFQSRRPNTSFCFLDIRSPGLGDTAMYLCATSRETDAYALNTEAFFGQGTRLTVV.

The rearrangement uses TRBV5-4 and TRBJ2-2, with TRBD1 as a possible D gene (5 bases). Deletions cut 4 bases from V and 0 bases from J, with 16 bases between. CDR1 is SGHNT and CDR2 is YYREEE in the germline V gene (reference sequence). This CDR3 region has 17 residues. The CDR3 bases are TGTGCCAGCAGCCGACAGATGAAAATCGCGAACACCGGGGAGCTGTTTTTT. It is translated as CASSRQMKIANTGELFF.

The chain employs TRBV11-1 and TRBJ1-1; TRBD1 might be the D (5 bases). Germline V gene data show CDR1 as SGHAT and CDR2 as FQDESV (reference sequence). The V and J ends lost 3 bases and 5 bases respectively, with 10 bases between them. This CDR3 spans 13 amino acids. The CDR3: CASSLQGGTEAFF. The CDR3 region has the DNA TGTGCCAGCAGCTTGCAGGGAGGGACTGAAGCTTTCTTT.

A note on this clone: The same CDR3 arises from other DNA sequences in this sample as well. V gene TRBV7-9 combines with J gene TRBJ1-4; 10 nucleotides align to TRBD1. V shed 6 bases and J 8 bases; nucleotides not matched to a gene: 6. The germline gives CDR1 SEHNR, CDR2 FQNEAQ (reference sequence). This CDR3 contains 14 residues. CDR3 bases: TGTGCCAGCAGTTCGACAGGGGGCTCGGAAAAACTGTTTTTT. It translates to CASSSTGGSEKLFF.

This clone was picked up one time. For the CDR3, the DNA is TGTGCCAGCAGCTTGACATGGACTAGCTACAATGAGCAGTTCTTC. This sequence encodes CASSLTWTSYNEQFF. The genes are TRBV5-4 and TRBJ2-1, with 7 bases identical to TRBD2. V dropped 1 base and J dropped 3; count of bases not matched to a gene: 4. This CDR3 comprises 15 residues. CDR1 is SGHNT and CDR2 is YYREEE in the germline V gene (reference sequence). Full variable domain (missing parts from reference TRBV5-4 and TRBJ2-1): ETGVTQSPTHLIKTRGQQVTLRCSSQSGHNTVSWYQQALGQGPQFIFQYYREEENGRGNFPPRFSGLQFPNYSSELNVNALELDDSALYLCASSLTWTSYNEQFFGPGTRLTVL.

The sample holds a few counts of this clone. The V call is TRBV2, the J call TRBJ1-1, with a weak D call TRBD1 (6 bases). Germline V gene data show CDR1 as SNHLY and CDR2 as FYNNEI. The CDR3 runs to 11 residues. V lost 11 bases and J 7 bases, leaving 14 bases between the germline ends. CDR3 nucleotides: TGTGCCGGAAGGAGACAGGTTGAAGCTTTCTTT. It codes for CAGRRQVEAFF.

The J gene is TRBJ1-5, the V gene TRBV18; TRBD1 is a possible D gene (5 bases). Germline CDR1 KGHSH, CDR2 LQKENI. V lost 3 bases to trimming and J lost 7 bases, with 22 bases between them. The CDR3 length is 17 residues. This CDR3 reads CASSPTGLNNEGQPQHF. The CDR3 coding sequence is TGTGCCAGCTCACCTACAGGACTAAACAATGAGGGGCAGCCCCAGCATTTT.